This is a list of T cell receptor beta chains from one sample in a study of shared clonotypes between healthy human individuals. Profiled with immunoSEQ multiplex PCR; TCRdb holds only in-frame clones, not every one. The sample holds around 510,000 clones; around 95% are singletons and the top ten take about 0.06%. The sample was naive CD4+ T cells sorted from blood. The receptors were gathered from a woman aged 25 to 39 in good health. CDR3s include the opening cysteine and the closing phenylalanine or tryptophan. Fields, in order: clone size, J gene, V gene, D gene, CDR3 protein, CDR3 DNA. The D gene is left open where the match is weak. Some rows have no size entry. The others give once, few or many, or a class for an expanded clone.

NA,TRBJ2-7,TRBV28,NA,CASSLSWRWGISYEQYF,TGTGCCAGCAGTTTATCGTGGCGTTGGGGGATCTCCTACGAGCAGTACTTC
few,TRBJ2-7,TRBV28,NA,CASRTTGGYEQYF,TGTGCCAGCCGCACCACTGGGGGGTACGAGCAGTACTTC
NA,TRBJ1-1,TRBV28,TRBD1,CASSFRPDRVNTEAFF,TGTGCCAGCAGTTTCCGTCCCGACAGGGTGAACACTGAAGCTTTCTTT
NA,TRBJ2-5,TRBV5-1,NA,CASSLGQAGETQYF,TGCGCCAGCAGCTTGGGGCAGGCCGGGGAGACCCAGTACTTC
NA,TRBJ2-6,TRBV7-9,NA,CASTRGNSGANVLTF,TGTGCCAGCACCCGAGGGAACTCTGGGGCCAACGTCCTGACTTTC
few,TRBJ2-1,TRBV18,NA,CASSLLGSGQFF,TGTGCCAGCTCACTCCTCGGGAGTGGGCAGTTCTTC
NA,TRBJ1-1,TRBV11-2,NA,CASSLDRARGEIVYTEAFF,TGTGCCAGCAGCTTAGATCGGGCCAGGGGCGAAATAGTTTACACTGAAGCTTTCTTT
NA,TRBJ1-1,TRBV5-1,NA,CASSSRGAQAFF,TGCGCCAGCAGCTCACGGGGCGCCCAAGCTTTCTTT
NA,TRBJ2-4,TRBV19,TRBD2,CASSIGGSGGNIQYF,TGTGCCAGTAGTATAGGCGGGAGTGGTGGAAACATTCAGTACTTC
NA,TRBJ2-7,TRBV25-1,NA,CASSEGRRGHEQYF,TGTGCCAGCAGTGAAGGCAGGCGAGGGCACGAGCAGTACTTC
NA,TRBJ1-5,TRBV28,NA,CASISPPGDNQPQHF,TGTGCCAGCATCTCCCCCCCAGGGGACAATCAGCCCCAGCATTTT
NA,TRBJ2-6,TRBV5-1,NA,CASSLDYRSTGANVLTF,TGCGCCAGCAGCTTGGACTATCGATCAACTGGGGCCAACGTCCTGACTTTC
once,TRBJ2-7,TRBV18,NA,CASSPGSYEQYF,TGTGCCAGCTCACCTGGCTCCTACGAGCAGTACTTC
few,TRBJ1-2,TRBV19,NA,CASSVSDGYTF,TGTGCCAGTAGTGTCAGCGATGGCTACACCTTC
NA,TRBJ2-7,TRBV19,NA,CASSKAPGAPYEQYF,TGTGCCAGTAGTAAGGCCCCAGGGGCCCCCTACGAGCAGTACTTC
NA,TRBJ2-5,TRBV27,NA,CASSDHLGTQYF,TGTGCCAGCAGTGACCACCTAGGGACCCAGTACTTC
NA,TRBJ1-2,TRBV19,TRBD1,CASSTQPSGGSGYTF,TGTGCCAGTAGTACCCAGCCGTCAGGGGGCTCTGGCTACACCTTC
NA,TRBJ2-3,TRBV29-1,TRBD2,CSVEALLSSGSPDTQYF,TGCAGCGTTGAAGCCCTATTGTCTAGCGGGAGCCCGGATACGCAGTATTTT
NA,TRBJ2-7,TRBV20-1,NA,CSAEARKEQYF,TGCAGTGCCGAGGCGCGGAAGGAGCAGTACTTC
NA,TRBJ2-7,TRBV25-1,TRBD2,CASIFSWTSSYEQYF,TGTGCCAGTATCTTTAGTTGGACTAGCAGCTACGAGCAGTACTTC
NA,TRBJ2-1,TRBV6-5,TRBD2,CASSYIAGVYNEQFF,TGTGCCAGCAGTTACATTGCGGGAGTTTACAATGAGCAGTTCTTC
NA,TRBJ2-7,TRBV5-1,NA,CASSLGDPGYEQYF,TGCGCCAGCAGCTTGGGTGACCCGGGCTACGAGCAGTACTTC
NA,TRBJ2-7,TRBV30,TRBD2,CAWVGTSDYEQYF,TGTGCCTGGGTCGGGACTAGCGATTACGAGCAGTACTTC
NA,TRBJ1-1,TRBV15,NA,CATSRGFGTVGTEAFF,TGTGCCACCAGCAGGGGATTTGGCACGGTGGGTACTGAAGCTTTCTTT
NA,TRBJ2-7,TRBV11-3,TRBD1,CASSSGTGTHYEQYF,TGTGCCAGCAGCTCCGGGACAGGGACTCACTACGAGCAGTACTTC
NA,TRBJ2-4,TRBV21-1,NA,CASSKEPGLAGGEAKNIQYF,TGTGCCAGCAGCAAAGAACCGGGACTAGCGGGCGGGGAGGCCAAAAACATTCAGTACTTC
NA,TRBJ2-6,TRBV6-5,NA,CASRQESGANVLTF,TGTGCCAGCAGACAGGAATCTGGGGCCAACGTCCTGACTTTC
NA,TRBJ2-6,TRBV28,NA,CASSPVLAGANVLTF,TGTGCCAGCAGCCCCGTCTTGGCTGGGGCCAACGTCCTGACTTTC